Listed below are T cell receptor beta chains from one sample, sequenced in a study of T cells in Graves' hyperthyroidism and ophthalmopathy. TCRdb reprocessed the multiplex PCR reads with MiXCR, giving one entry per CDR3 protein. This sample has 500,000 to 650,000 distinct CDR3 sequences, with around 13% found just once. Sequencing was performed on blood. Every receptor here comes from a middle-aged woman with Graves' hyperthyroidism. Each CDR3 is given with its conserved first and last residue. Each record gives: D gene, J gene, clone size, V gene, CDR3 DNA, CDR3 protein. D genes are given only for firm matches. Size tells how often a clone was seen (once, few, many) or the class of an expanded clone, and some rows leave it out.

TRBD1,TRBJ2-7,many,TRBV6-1,TGTGCCAGCAGTAGCAATTCAGGGGGCGGTCAATACGAGCAGTACTTC,CASSSNSGGGQYEQYF
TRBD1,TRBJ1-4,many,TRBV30,TGTGCCTGGAGAAGGTGGGGGACAGGCCCTCGGGGTGAAAAACTGTTTTTT,CAWRRWGTGPRGEKLFF
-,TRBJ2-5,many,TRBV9,TGTGCCAGCAGCGTATTCAGGGATACCCAAGAGACCCAGTACTTC,CASSVFRDTQETQYF
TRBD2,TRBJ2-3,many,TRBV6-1,TGTGCCAGCAGCCCCAATAGCGGGAGGCCATTTAAATTCACAGATACGCAGTATTTT,CASSPNSGRPFKFTDTQYF
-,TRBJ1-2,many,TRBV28,TGTGCCAGCAGTTTATCCGGAGGGGCCGGCCACTATGGCTACACCTTC,CASSLSGGAGHYGYTF
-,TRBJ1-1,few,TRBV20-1,TGCAGTGCTATAAACCCAGGGACTGAAGCTTTCTTT,CSAINPGTEAFF
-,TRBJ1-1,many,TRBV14,TGTGCCAGCAGCGAATACAGTTTCCCTAGGGCTGAAGCTTTCTTT,CASSEYSFPRAEAFF
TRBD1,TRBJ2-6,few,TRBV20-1,TGCAGTGCTAGCAAGACAGGGGACTTATCCTCTGGGGCCAACGTCCTGACTTTC,CSASKTGDLSSGANVLTF
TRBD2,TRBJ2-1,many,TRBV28,TGTGCCAGCAGTCCAACTAGCGTCTATGAGCAGTTCTTC,CASSPTSVYEQFF
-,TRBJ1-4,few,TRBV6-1,TGTGCCAGCAGTTCTGGGGGGATAAACGAAAAACTGTTTTTT,CASSSGGINEKLFF
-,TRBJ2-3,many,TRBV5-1,TGCGCCAGCAGCCTGCAGGGTACTAGCACAGATACGCAGTATTTT,CASSLQGTSTDTQYF
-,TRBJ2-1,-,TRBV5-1,TGCGCCAGCAGCTCGGGGGACAACTCCTACAATGAGCAGTTCTTC,CASSSGDNSYNEQFF
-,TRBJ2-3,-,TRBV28,TGTGCCAGCACGCAGGGCTCAGATACGCAGTATTTT,CASTQGSDTQYF
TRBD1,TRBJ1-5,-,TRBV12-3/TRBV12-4,TGTGCCAACGGACAGGGCAATCAGCCCCAGCATTTT,CANGQGNQPQHF
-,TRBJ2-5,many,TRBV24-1,TGTGCCACCAATTCAGGGGTTCAAGAGACCCAGTACTTC,CATNSGVQETQYF
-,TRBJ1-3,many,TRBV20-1,TGCAGTGCTTCCGAGGGACCTACTTTTGGAAACACCATATATTTT,CSASEGPTFGNTIYF
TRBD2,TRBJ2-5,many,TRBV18,TGTGCCAGCTCCCCCGGGACTACCGAAGAGACCCAGTACTTC,CASSPGTTEETQYF
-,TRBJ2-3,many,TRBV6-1,TGTGCCAGCAGTGAACAACTGGGACGGGTCACAGATACGCAGTATTTT,CASSEQLGRVTDTQYF
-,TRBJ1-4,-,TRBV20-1,TGCAGTGCTAGCGGTGAAAAACTGTTTTTT,CSASGEKLFF
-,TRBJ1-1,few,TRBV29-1,TGCAGCGGCCAGGGAGACGGCACTGAAGCTTTCTTT,CSGQGDGTEAFF
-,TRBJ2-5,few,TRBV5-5,TGTGCCAGCAGCTTTCCCCGAATCCAAGAGACCCAGTACTTC,CASSFPRIQETQYF
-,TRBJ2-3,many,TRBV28,TGTGCCAGCAGTTTGGGTGTCTATACGCAGTATTTT,CASSLGVYTQYF
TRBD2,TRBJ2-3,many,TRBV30,TGTGCCTGGAGTGACGGCGGGAGGACAGATACGCAGTATTTT,CAWSDGGRTDTQYF
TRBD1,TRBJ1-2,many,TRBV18,TGTGCCAGCTCACAGGGACAGGGTCCTTTCTATGGCTACACCTTC,CASSQGQGPFYGYTF
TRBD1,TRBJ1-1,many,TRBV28,TGTGCCAGCAGTCCAGGGGACAGATCGAACACTGAAGCTTTCTTT,CASSPGDRSNTEAFF
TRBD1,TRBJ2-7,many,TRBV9,TGTGCCAGCAGCGCCGGGACAGGCTACGAGCAGTACTTC,CASSAGTGYEQYF
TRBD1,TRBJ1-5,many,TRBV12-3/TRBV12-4,TGTGCCAGCAGTTCAGGGGGTCAGCCCCAGCATTTT,CASSSGGQPQHF
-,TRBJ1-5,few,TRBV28,TGTGCCAGCAATCTAATAGCGGGGGGAGATCAGCCCCAGCATTTT,CASNLIAGGDQPQHF
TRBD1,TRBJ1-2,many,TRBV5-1,TGCGCCAGCAGCATCCTGACAGGGGGAGGTGGCTACACCTTC,CASSILTGGGGYTF
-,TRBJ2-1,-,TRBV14,TGTGCCAGCAGCCTCAACGTGGGTGAGCAGTTCTTC,CASSLNVGEQFF
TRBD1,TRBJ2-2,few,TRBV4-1,TGCGCCAGCAGCCAAGGAACGGGACAGGGGGCTTACACCGGGGAGCTGTTTTTT,CASSQGTGQGAYTGELFF
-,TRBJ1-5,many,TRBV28,TGTGCCAGCAGTGAGATAGGGGGTGAACAGCCCCAGCATTTT,CASSEIGGEQPQHF
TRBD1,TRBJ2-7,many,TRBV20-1,TGCAGTGCCGAAACCGGACAGGGGTTCTACGAGCAGTACTTC,CSAETGQGFYEQYF
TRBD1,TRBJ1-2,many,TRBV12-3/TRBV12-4,TGTGCCAGCAGTTTGTTGTCAGGGGGTGGCTACACCTTC,CASSLLSGGGYTF
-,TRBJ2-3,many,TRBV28,TGTGCCAGCACCCCGGGGAGCCTCCCCGGGACCACAGATACGCAGTATTTT,CASTPGSLPGTTDTQYF
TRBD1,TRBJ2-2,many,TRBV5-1,TGCGCCAGCAGCCAAAGGACCGGGACAGGGAACACCGGGGAGCTGTTTTTT,CASSQRTGTGNTGELFF
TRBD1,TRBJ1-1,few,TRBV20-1,TGCAGTGCTCGATACCAGAGGACAGGGCAAGCTTTCTTT,CSARYQRTGQAFF
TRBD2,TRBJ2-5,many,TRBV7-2,TGTGCCAGCAGTCGGACTAGCGGGAGGGCCGTCTACCAAGAGACCCAGTACTTC,CASSRTSGRAVYQETQYF
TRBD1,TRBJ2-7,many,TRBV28,TGTGCCAGCAGTTCACAGGGGGCTCTCGACGAGCAGTACTTC,CASSSQGALDEQYF
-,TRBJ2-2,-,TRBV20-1,TGCAGTGCTGATAAGAACACCGGGGAGCTGTTTTTT,CSADKNTGELFF
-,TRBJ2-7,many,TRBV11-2,TGTGCCAGCAGCTTAGATCGAGTGGGGCTGGCCTACGAGCAGTACTTC,CASSLDRVGLAYEQYF